Shown below are 17 T cell receptor beta chains from a single sample sequenced in a study of blood T cell repertoires in COVID-19. Profiling relied on immunoSEQ multiplex PCR, and the TCRdb table lists in-frame clones only, not all of them. The data contain over 80,000 clones, roughly 78% of them seen just once; the ten biggest clones take up around 10%. The specimen was peripheral blood. These receptor sequences come from a woman between 65 and 79 years old with acute or convalescent COVID-19.

V usage is TRBV28 and J usage is TRBJ2-1; weak D call: TRBD1 (7 bases). Per the germline V gene, CDR1 is MDHEN and CDR2 is SYDVKM. Trimming pared 0 bases from V and 7 bases from J, leaving 13 bases between. The CDR3 consists of 15 residues. CDR3 residues: CASSLWEGASNEQFF. In nucleotides, the CDR3 is TGTGCCAGCAGTTTATGGGAGGGGGCCTCAAATGAGCAGTTCTTC.

The chain joins TRBV3-1 (or the pseudogene TRBV3-2) to TRBJ1-1; a possible D gene is TRBD1 (6 bases). V was shortened by 4 bases and J by 0 bases, with 12 bases between the two germline ends. CDR1 is LGHDT, CDR2 YNNKEL, per germline (reference sequence). The CDR3 contains 15 residues. The CDR3 sequence is CASSLQNRVNTEAFF. The CDR3, as DNA: TGTGCCAGCAGCCTTCAAAACAGGGTGAACACTGAAGCTTTCTTT.

The V call is TRBV6-5, the J call TRBJ2-1; TRBD2 matches at 11 bases. The CDR3 consists of 13 residues. After removal of 9 bases from V and 6 bases from J, the junction contained 4 bases not matched to a gene. CDR1 MNHEY and CDR2 SVGAGI come from the germline V gene. The CDR3 bases are TGTGCCAGTACCGGGACTAGCGGCAATGAGCAGTTCTTC. Encoded protein: CASTGTSGNEQFF.

The chain employs TRBV6-5 and TRBJ2-3; 7 bases align to TRBD1. The V and J ends lost 8 bases and 2 bases, in that order; junction bases with no gene match: 7. The CDR3 sequence is 14 residues long. Germline V gene data show CDR1 as MNHEY and CDR2 as SVGAGI. CDR3 amino acids: CASDPGQYTDTQYF. CDR3 nucleotides: TGTGCCAGCGACCCGGGACAGTACACAGATACGCAGTATTTT.

The gene calls are TRBV30 and TRBJ1-1, with 11 nucleotides matching TRBD1. The V and J ends lost 2 bases and 6 bases, in that order; junction bases with no gene match: 8. This CDR3 has 15 amino acids. Germline assignment: CDR1 GTSNPN and CDR2 SVGIG (reference sequence). CDR3 in amino acids: CAWSPTGQGAAEAFF. The CDR3 region has the DNA TGTGCCTGGAGTCCTACCGGACAGGGGGCCGCTGAAGCTTTCTTT.

This chain connects TRBV5-1 to TRBJ1-1, with 7 positions matching TRBD1. The CDR3 extends over 16 amino acids. Trimming at V came to 4 bases and at J to 4 bases, leaving 13 bases not matched to a gene. Germline V gene data show CDR1 as SGHRS and CDR2 as YFSETQ. The CDR3 reads CASSATGLGVGTEAFF. The CDR3 DNA sequence: TGCGCCAGCAGCGCGACAGGGCTGGGGGTTGGCACTGAAGCTTTCTTT.

The rearrangement joins TRBV4-3 to TRBJ1-1; D is unresolved. Germline V lookup: CDR1 LGHNA, CDR2 YSLEER. The V end was cut by 5 bases, the J end by 7 bases, with 14 bases between. CDR3 length: 13 amino acids. As DNA, the CDR3 is TGCGCCAGCAGCTCCGCCCGAGGCCTTGAAGCTTTCTTT. As protein: CASSSARGLEAFF.

The genes are TRBV6-2 or TRBV6-3 and TRBJ1-5; D possibly corresponds to TRBD1 (5 bases). In germline, CDR1 is MNHEY, CDR2 SVGEGT. Trimming took 2 bases from V and 5 from J, leaving 10 bases between them. This CDR3 region has 14 residues. CDR3 bases: TGTGCCAGCAGTTACCCGGGGGTAGATCAGCCCCAGCATTTT. Translated, it gives CASSYPGVDQPQHF.

The chain joins TRBV18 to TRBJ2-2, with D maybe TRBD2 (6 bases). The CDR3 contains 15 residues. The V and J ends lost 5 bases and 6 bases respectively, with 16 bases between them. Germline V gene sequence: CDR1 KGHSH, CDR2 LQKENI. The CDR3 is CASSSSGGRPGELFF. The CDR3 DNA sequence: TGTGCCAGCTCAAGTTCCGGGGGTAGGCCCGGGGAGCTGTTTTTT.

This clone was seen only once. The V call is TRBV7-8, the J call TRBJ1-1; tentatively, D is TRBD1 (6 bases). The germline V and J ends were trimmed by 6 bases and 1 base, with 15 bases remaining between them. The CDR3 has 15 residues. Germline CDR1 reads SGHVS; CDR2 reads FQNEAQ. In DNA, the CDR3 is TGTGCCAGCAGTTTTACAGGGAAGGAGAACACTGAAGCTTTCTTT. Translating gives CASSFTGKENTEAFF.

The V gene is TRBV7-6, the J gene TRBJ1-1, with 7 bases that match TRBD1. J gave up 1 base and V 5 bases, and 1 base lay outside the gene matches. This CDR3 spans 13 amino acids. Looked up from germline, CDR1 is SGHVS and CDR2 is FNYEAQ. CDR3 sequence: CASSQGGNTEAFF. As DNA, the CDR3 is TGTGCCAGCAGCCAGGGGGGGAACACTGAAGCTTTCTTT. Looking up the rest from reference TRBV7-6 and TRBJ1-1 gives the full variable domain: GAGVSQSPRYKVTKRGQDVALRCDPISGHVSLYWYRQALGQGPEFLTYFNYEAQQDKSGLPNDRFSAERPEGSISTLTIQRTEQRDSAMYRCASSQGGNTEAFFGQGTRLTVV.

The chain uses TRBV29-1 and TRBJ1-1, with TRBD1 identical over 9 bases. CDR1 and CDR2 from the germline V gene are SQVTM and ANQGSEA. The CDR3 extends over 13 amino acids. J was trimmed by 5 bases and V by 7 bases; bases with no gene match: 8. CDR3 sequence: CSGRQGVGTEAFF. The CDR3 DNA is TGCAGCGGGAGACAGGGGGTTGGGACTGAAGCTTTCTTT.

This clone came up a few times. The CDR3 is CASRPGLAGTGELFF. DNA of the CDR3: TGTGCCAGCAGACCAGGACTAGCGGGCACCGGGGAGCTGTTTTTT. The V call is TRBV28, the J call TRBJ2-2; 11 nucleotides line up with TRBD2. Germline-derived CDR1 and CDR2 are MDHEN and SYDVKM. Trimming at V came to 6 bases and at J to 4 bases, leaving 4 bases not matched to a gene. CDR3 length: 15 residues.

The chain joins TRBV7-9 to TRBJ2-5; D not resolved. Trimming took off 6 bases at V and 5 bases at J, with 10 bases between the two ends. This CDR3 has 12 amino acids. The germline V gene encodes CDR1 SEHNR and CDR2 FQNEAQ (reference sequence). Here the CDR3 DNA reads TGTGCCAGCAGTTCCCATTTCGAGACCCAGTACTTC. It is translated as CASSSHFETQYF.

The V call is TRBV5-1, the J call TRBJ2-2; D call uncertain. Germline CDR1 reads SGHRS; CDR2 reads YFSETQ. The V and J ends lost 6 bases and 4 bases respectively, with 10 bases between them. The CDR3 contains 13 residues. This CDR3 reads CASNDGVTGELFF. The CDR3 DNA is TGCGCCAGCAATGACGGAGTCACCGGGGAGCTGTTTTTT.

The table lists this clone with a count of one. CDR3 amino acids: CASSFPYRGQETQYF. DNA for the CDR3: TGTGCCAGCAGTTTCCCCTACAGGGGGCAAGAGACCCAGTACTTC. This rearrangement joins TRBV28 to TRBJ2-5; 8 nucleotides agree with TRBD1. After removal of 3 bases from V and 2 bases from J, the junction contained 5 bases not matched to a gene. This CDR3 is 15 amino acids long. CDR1 and CDR2 from the germline V gene are MDHEN and SYDVKM. Combining the CDR3 with reference TRBV28 and TRBJ2-5 gives the whole variable domain DVKVTQSSRYLVKRTGEKVFLECVQDMDHENMFWYRQDPGLGLRLIYFSYDVKMKEKGDIPEGYSVSREKKERFSLILESASTNQTSMYLCASSFPYRGQETQYFGPGTRLLVL.

The J gene is TRBJ2-3, the V gene TRBV5-4, with TRBD2 matching 11 bases. The CDR3 loop spans 17 amino acids. The trim removed 3 bases at V and 3 bases at J, leaving 9 bases unmatched. Germline V gene lookup returns CDR1 SGHNT and CDR2 YYREEE (reference sequence). This chain's CDR3 is CASSSLEGLADTDTQYF. In DNA, the CDR3 is TGTGCCAGCAGCTCCTTGGAGGGACTAGCGGATACAGATACGCAGTATTTT.